The 21 T cell receptor beta chains given below trace back to one sample, sequenced in a study of T cell responses to AZD1222 COVID-19 vaccine. Assay used: immunoSEQ multiplex PCR; TCRdb lists only in-frame clones, some missing. In the table there are about 110,000 clones, over 85% of which are singletons. This specimen consisted of peripheral blood, obtained 28 days after the second AZD1222 dose. The source is an adult who received the AZD1222 COVID-19 vaccine.

This chain links TRBV7-2 with TRBJ2-2, with TRBD2 identical over 12 bases. J gave up 4 bases and V 4 bases, and 7 bases lay outside the gene matches. Germline lookup yields CDR1 SGHTA and CDR2 FQGNSA. The CDR3 is made up of 17 amino acids. Here the CDR3 reads CASSSLTSGSVTGELFF. The CDR3 region has the DNA TGTGCCAGCAGCTCACTGACTAGCGGGAGTGTCACCGGGGAGCTGTTTTTT.

The chain combines TRBV12-3 or TRBV12-4 with TRBJ1-5, with 7 positions matching TRBD1. This CDR3 has 13 residues. V lost 6 bases to trimming and J lost 4 bases; unmatched junction nucleotides: 3. CDR3 sequence reads: CASSTGENQPQHF. The DNA of the CDR3 is TGTGCCAGCAGCACAGGGGAAAATCAGCCCCAGCATTTT.

This clone was recorded once. The same CDR3 arises from other DNA sequences in this sample as well. This chain's CDR3 is CASSQDRDQPQHF. Written as DNA, the CDR3 is TGTGCCAGCAGCCAAGATCGGGATCAGCCCCAGCATTTT. This chain links TRBV4-2 with TRBJ1-5; no reliable D call. The CDR3 loop spans 13 amino acids. Germline CDR1 and CDR2: LGHNA and YNFKEQ. With 0 bases removed from V and 5 bases from J, the gap between germline ends came to 5 bases.

The genes are TRBV6-1 and TRBJ2-3; either TRBD1 or TRBD2 may fit D (5 bases each). V lost 2 bases and J lost 3, with 12 bases in between. Germline CDR1 is MNHNS and CDR2 is SASEGT. The CDR3 extends over 15 amino acids. The CDR3 reads CASSESWDGTDTQYF. As DNA, the CDR3 is TGTGCCAGCAGTGAATCCTGGGACGGTACAGATACGCAGTATTTT.

This clone was counted at least ten times. J is TRBJ1-5 and V is TRBV6-5, with 7 bases aligning to TRBD1. Trimming at V came to 4 bases and at J to 0 bases, leaving 3 bases not matched to a gene. Germline V lookup: CDR1 MNHEY, CDR2 SVGAGI. CDR3 length: 15 residues. The CDR3 sequence: CASSFQGGSNQPQHF. CDR3 DNA: TGTGCCAGCAGTTTTCAGGGGGGTAGCAATCAGCCCCAGCATTTT.

The chain has TRBV12-3 or TRBV12-4 and TRBJ1-2, with 8 bases identical to TRBD1. The CDR3 has 13 residues. The junction had 7 bases not matched to a gene; V was cut back by 5 bases and J by 8 bases. The CDR3 is CASSPQGAGGYTF. The CDR3 DNA reads as TGTGCCAGCAGTCCTCAGGGGGCGGGAGGCTACACCTTC.

The chain carries TRBV5-6 and TRBJ2-2, with 8 bases identical to TRBD1. The CDR3 has 14 amino acids. Unmatched junction bases numbered 2, after V lost 4 bases and J lost 3 bases. Germline CDR1 is SGHDT and CDR2 is YYEEEE. CDR3 region: CASSPTGDTGELFF. The CDR3 nucleotides are TGTGCCAGCAGCCCGACAGGGGACACCGGGGAGCTGTTTTTT.

The chain couples TRBV2 to TRBJ2-7, with 7 positions matching TRBD1. The CDR3 has 15 residues. The ends lost 8 bases at V and 5 bases at J; junction bases unmatched: 15. Germline V gives CDR1 SNHLY, CDR2 FYNNEI. CDR3 sequence (DNA): TGTGCCAGCTGTGGTCTACTTAGGGGGCGAAACGAGCAGTACTTC. It codes for CASCGLLRGRNEQYF.

The rearrangement links TRBV5-4 to TRBJ2-7; 7 bases align to TRBD1. The V gene end was trimmed by 7 bases and the J gene end by 2 bases; junction bases not matched to a gene: 9. The CDR3 covers 14 residues. Looked up from germline, CDR1 is SGHNT and CDR2 is YYREEE (reference sequence). The CDR3: CASRPDRTAYEQYF. DNA for the CDR3: TGTGCCAGCCGCCCGGACAGGACAGCCTACGAGCAGTACTTC. The full variable domain, its missing parts supplied by reference TRBV5-4 and TRBJ2-7, is ETGVTQSPTHLIKTRGQQVTLRCSSQSGHNTVSWYQQALGQGPQFIFQYYREEENGRGNFPPRFSGLQFPNYSSELNVNALELDDSALYLCASRPDRTAYEQYFGPGTRLTVT.

V gene TRBV7-9 combines with J gene TRBJ2-1, with 9 nucleotides matching TRBD2. The CDR3 loop spans 15 amino acids. V lost 5 bases to trimming and J lost 6 bases; unmatched junction nucleotides: 8. The germline CDR1 and CDR2 sequences are SEHNR and FQNEAQ (reference sequence). CDR3 amino acids: CASSPPGLAPNEQFF. Written as DNA, the CDR3 is TGTGCCAGCAGCCCACCGGGACTAGCTCCCAATGAGCAGTTCTTC.

The rearrangement uses TRBV19 and TRBJ1-2, with TRBD1 identical over 7 bases. Losses at the gene ends were 1 base for V and 2 bases for J; bases not matched to a gene: 7. There are 16 residues in the CDR3. CDR1 and CDR2 (germline): LNHDA, SQIVND (reference sequence). CDR3 protein: CASSIVGGAGNYGYTF. In DNA form, the CDR3 reads TGTGCCAGTAGTATAGTAGGGGGCGCGGGGAACTATGGCTACACCTTC.

This clone was counted only a few times. The V call is TRBV29-1, the J call TRBJ1-1; D is unresolved. Germline lookup yields CDR1 SQVTM and CDR2 ANQGSEA. The V end lost 3 bases, the J end lost 1 base, and 9 bases lay between the germline ends. This CDR3 has 13 residues. This CDR3 reads CSVDRTGNTEAFF. In DNA form, the CDR3 reads TGCAGCGTTGATCGGACGGGGAACACTGAAGCTTTCTTT.

The rearrangement joins TRBV6-6 to TRBJ2-7; D may be TRBD1 (6 bases). V dropped 8 bases and J dropped 5 bases, with 16 bases sitting between them. The CDR3 consists of 13 residues. CDR1 is MNHNY, CDR2 SVGAGI, per germline (reference sequence). The CDR3 DNA reads TGTGCCAGCCAGAGACAGGACGCCCACGAGCAGTACTTC. It codes for CASQRQDAHEQYF.

This chain links TRBV5-6 with TRBJ2-3; TRBD2 matches at 9 bases. Trimming at V came to 4 bases and at J to 0 bases, leaving 3 bases not matched to a gene. CDR1 is SGHDT and CDR2 is YYEEEE in the germline V gene. The CDR3 runs 15 residues. Written as DNA, the CDR3 is TGTGCCAGCAGCGGTACTAGCGGGAGCACAGATACGCAGTATTTT. Translation: CASSGTSGSTDTQYF. Full variable domain (outside the CDR3, taken from reference TRBV5-6 and TRBJ2-3): DAGVTQSPTHLIKTRGQQVTLRCSPKSGHDTVSWYQQALGQGPQFIFQYYEEEERQRGNFPDRFSGHQFPNYSSELNVNALLLGDSALYLCASSGTSGSTDTQYFGPGTRLTVL.

The chain uses TRBV30 and TRBJ2-7, with D tentatively TRBD1 (6 bases). The CDR3 totals 14 residues. Germline V CDR1 and CDR2: GTSNPN, SVGIG (reference sequence). V was shortened by 0 bases and J by 7 bases, with 16 bases between the two germline ends. CDR3 DNA: TGTGCCTGGAGTGTATGGGCAGGGGCGCCTGAGCAGTACTTC. Protein product: CAWSVWAGAPEQYF.

This chain joins TRBV5-4 and TRBJ2-7; D is undetermined. CDR1 is SGHNT, CDR2 YYREEE, per germline (reference sequence). This CDR3 is built from 18 residues. V shed 1 base and J shed 3 bases, with 23 bases lying between them. CDR3 residues: CASSLRKPDYTIYYEQYF. CDR3 bases: TGTGCCAGCAGCTTGCGGAAACCCGATTATACAATCTACTACGAGCAGTACTTC.

This clone was detected once. The V call is TRBV6-6, the J call TRBJ2-7; D remains ambiguous. CDR1 and CDR2 (germline): MNHNY, SVGAGI (reference sequence). This CDR3 has 12 residues. V was shortened by 5 bases and J by 1 base, with 6 bases between the two germline ends. The CDR3 nucleotides read TGTGCCAGCAGTATAGTGTCCTACGAGCAGTACTTC. This gives the protein CASSIVSYEQYF.

The chain uses TRBV7-8 and TRBJ1-3; possible D gene TRBD1, 6 bases. V lost 7 bases to trimming and J lost 0 bases, with 13 bases between them. This CDR3 has 15 residues. Germline-derived CDR1 and CDR2 are SGHVS and FQNEAQ. CDR3 nucleotides: TGTGCCAGCACCGTCGGGGGCAGCTCTGGAAACACCATATATTTT. Translating gives CASTVGGSSGNTIYF. The full variable domain, rest sourced from reference TRBV7-8 and TRBJ1-3, is GAGVSQSPRYKVAKRGQDVALRCDPISGHVSLFWYQQALGQGPEFLTYFQNEAQLDKSGLPSDRFFAERPEGSVSTLKIQRTQQEDSAVYLCASTVGGSSGNTIYFGEGSWLTVV.

The chain joins TRBV7-9 to TRBJ1-1; D is ambiguous. Germline lookup yields CDR1 SEHNR and CDR2 FQNEAQ (reference sequence). Deletions cut 7 bases from V and 0 bases from J, with 15 bases between. This CDR3 contains 15 residues. The DNA for the CDR3 is TGTGCCAGCACCACCCAATCAGGAATGAACACTGAAGCTTTCTTT. As protein: CASTTQSGMNTEAFF.

The rearrangement uses TRBV28 and TRBJ1-2, with a tentative D call TRBD1 (5 bases). CDR3 length: 13 residues. Germline V gene data show CDR1 as MDHEN and CDR2 as SYDVKM. V was cut by 3 bases and J by 5 bases, with 10 bases left in between. CDR3 region: CASSFRGPYGYTF. CDR3 DNA: TGTGCCAGCAGTTTTCGGGGACCATATGGCTACACCTTC.

The chain is built from TRBV6-5 and TRBJ1-2; D is unresolved. Germline lookup yields CDR1 MNHEY and CDR2 SVGAGI. Trimming removed 3 bases at V and 4 bases at J, with 6 bases between. The CDR3 sequence is 12 residues long. The CDR3 sequence is CASSYYGYGYTF. The CDR3 nucleotides are TGTGCCAGCAGTTATTATGGCTATGGCTACACCTTC.